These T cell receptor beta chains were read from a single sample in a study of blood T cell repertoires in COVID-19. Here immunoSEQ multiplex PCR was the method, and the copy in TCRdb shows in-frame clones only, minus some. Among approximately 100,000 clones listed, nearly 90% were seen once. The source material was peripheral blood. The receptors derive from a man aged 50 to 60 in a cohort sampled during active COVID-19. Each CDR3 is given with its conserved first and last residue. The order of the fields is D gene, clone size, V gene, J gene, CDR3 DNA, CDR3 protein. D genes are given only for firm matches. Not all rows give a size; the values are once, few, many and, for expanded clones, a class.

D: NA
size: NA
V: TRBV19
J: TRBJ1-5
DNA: TGTGCCAGTAGTATTAGGGGTCAGCCCCAGCATTTT
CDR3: CASSIRGQPQHF

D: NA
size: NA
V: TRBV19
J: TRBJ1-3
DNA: TGTGCCAGTAGTGGCCGACTAGAGGGGCTTGGAAACACCATATATTTT
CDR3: CASSGRLEGLGNTIYF

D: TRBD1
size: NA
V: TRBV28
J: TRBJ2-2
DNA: TGTGCCAGCAGGCCACAGGGGGACACCGGGGAGCTGTTTTTT
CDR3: CASRPQGDTGELFF

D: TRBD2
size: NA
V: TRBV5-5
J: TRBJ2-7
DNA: TGTGCCAGCAGCTTGGATGCGGGGGGGACTGAGCAGTACTTC
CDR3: CASSLDAGGTEQYF

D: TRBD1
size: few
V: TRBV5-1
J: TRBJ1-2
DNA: TGCGCCAGCAAGGTGGGAGGACAGGGGGACTATGGCTACACCTTC
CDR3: CASKVGGQGDYGYTF

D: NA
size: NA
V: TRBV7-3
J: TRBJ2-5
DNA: TGTGCCAGCAGCTCCCTGGGGACTGCCCGTGAGACCCAGTACTTC
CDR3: CASSSLGTARETQYF

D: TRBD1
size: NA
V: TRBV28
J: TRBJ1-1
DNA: TGTGCCAGCAGTTTCGCCTCGACAGGGCTGAACACTGAAGCTTTCTTT
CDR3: CASSFASTGLNTEAFF

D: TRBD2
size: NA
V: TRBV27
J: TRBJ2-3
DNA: TGTGCCAGCAGTAGACTAGCGGGGAGCACAGATACGCAGTATTTT
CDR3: CASSRLAGSTDTQYF

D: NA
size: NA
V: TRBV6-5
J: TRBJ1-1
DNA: TGTGCCAGCAGTTACTCGCCAGGTACGAACACTGAAGCTTTCTTT
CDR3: CASSYSPGTNTEAFF

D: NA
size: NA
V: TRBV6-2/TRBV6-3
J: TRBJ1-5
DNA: TGTGCCAGCAGTTACGGGCGGGGGAGCAATCAGCCCCAGCATTTT
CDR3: CASSYGRGSNQPQHF

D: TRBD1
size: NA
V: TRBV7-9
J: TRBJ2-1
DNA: TGTGCCAGCAGCTTTTTACAGGGGAACAATGAGCAGTTCTTC
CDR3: CASSFLQGNNEQFF

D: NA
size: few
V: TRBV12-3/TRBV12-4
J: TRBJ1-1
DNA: TGTGCCAGCAGTCCCGGACTGAATGCTGAAGCTTTCTTT
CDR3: CASSPGLNAEAFF

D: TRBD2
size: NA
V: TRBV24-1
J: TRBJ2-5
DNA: TGTGCCACCAGTGGAAGAACTAGCGGGCGTTTGGCCCAAGAGACCCAGTACTTC
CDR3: CATSGRTSGRLAQETQYF

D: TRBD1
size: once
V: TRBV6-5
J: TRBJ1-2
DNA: TGTGCCAGCAGGCCCGGACAGGGGAGGGTTGGCTACACCTTC
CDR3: CASRPGQGRVGYTF

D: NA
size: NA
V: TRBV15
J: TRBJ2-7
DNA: TGTGCCACCAGCAGAGAAGGTACAGGGAACTACGAGCAGTACTTC
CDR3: CATSREGTGNYEQYF

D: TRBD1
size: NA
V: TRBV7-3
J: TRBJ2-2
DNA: TGTGCCAGCAGCCCCGGGACAGGGAGACCCGGGGAGCTGTTTTTT
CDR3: CASSPGTGRPGELFF